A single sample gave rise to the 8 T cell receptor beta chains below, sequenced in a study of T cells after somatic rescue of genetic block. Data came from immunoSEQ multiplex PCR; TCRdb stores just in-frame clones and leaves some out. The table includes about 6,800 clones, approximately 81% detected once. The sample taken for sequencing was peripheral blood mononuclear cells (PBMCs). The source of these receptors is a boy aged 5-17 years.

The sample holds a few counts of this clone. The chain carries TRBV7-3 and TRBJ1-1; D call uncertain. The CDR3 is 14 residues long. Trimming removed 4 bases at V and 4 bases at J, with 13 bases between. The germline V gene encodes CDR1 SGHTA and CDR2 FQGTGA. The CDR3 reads CASSSLPGSTEAFF. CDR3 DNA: TGTGCCAGCAGCTCCCTCCCCGGCAGCACTGAAGCTTTCTTT. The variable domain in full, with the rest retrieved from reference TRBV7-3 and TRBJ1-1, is GAGVSQTPSNKVTEKGKYVELRCDPISGHTALYWYRQSLGQGPEFLIYFQGTGAADDSGLPNDRFFAVRPEGSVSTLKIQRTERGDSAVYLCASSSLPGSTEAFFGQGTRLTVV.

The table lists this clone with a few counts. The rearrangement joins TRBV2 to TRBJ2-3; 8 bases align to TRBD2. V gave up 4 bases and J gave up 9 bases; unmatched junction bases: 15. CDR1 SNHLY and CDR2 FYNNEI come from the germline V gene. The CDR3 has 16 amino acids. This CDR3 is CASSVGVAGPPGTQYF. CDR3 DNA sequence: TGTGCCAGCAGTGTAGGGGTAGCGGGGCCCCCGGGGACGCAGTATTTT.

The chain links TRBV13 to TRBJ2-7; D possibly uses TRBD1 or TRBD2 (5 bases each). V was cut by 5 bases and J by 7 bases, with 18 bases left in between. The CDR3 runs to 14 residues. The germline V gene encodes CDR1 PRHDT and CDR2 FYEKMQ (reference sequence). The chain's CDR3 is CASSPTGLAREQYF. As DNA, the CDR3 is TGTGCCAGCAGCCCAACGGGGCTCGCCAGGGAGCAGTACTTC.

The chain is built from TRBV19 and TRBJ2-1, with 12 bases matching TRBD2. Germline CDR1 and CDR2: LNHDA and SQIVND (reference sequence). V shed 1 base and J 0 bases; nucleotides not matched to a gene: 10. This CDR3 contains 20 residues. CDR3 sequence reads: CASSIGSLAGGPRSYNEQFF. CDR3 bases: TGTGCCAGTAGTATAGGCTCCCTAGCGGGGGGGCCGCGCTCCTACAATGAGCAGTTCTTC.

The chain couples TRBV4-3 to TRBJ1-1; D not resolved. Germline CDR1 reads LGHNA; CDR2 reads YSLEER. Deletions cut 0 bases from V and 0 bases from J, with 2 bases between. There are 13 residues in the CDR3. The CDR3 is CASSQDMNTEAFF. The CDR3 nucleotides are TGCGCCAGCAGCCAAGATATGAACACTGAAGCTTTCTTT.

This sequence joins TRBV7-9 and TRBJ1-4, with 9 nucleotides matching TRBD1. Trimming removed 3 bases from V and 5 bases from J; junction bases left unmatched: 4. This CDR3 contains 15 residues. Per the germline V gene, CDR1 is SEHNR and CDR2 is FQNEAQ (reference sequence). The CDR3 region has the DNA TGTGCCAGCAGCTTCCTGGGACAGGGAAATGAAAAACTGTTTTTT. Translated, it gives CASSFLGQGNEKLFF. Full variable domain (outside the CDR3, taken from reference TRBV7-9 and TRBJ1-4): DTGVSQNPRHKITKRGQNVTFRCDPISEHNRLYWYRQTLGQGPEFLTYFQNEAQLEKSRLLSDRFSAERPKGSFSTLEIQRTEQGDSAMYLCASSFLGQGNEKLFFGSGTQLSVL.

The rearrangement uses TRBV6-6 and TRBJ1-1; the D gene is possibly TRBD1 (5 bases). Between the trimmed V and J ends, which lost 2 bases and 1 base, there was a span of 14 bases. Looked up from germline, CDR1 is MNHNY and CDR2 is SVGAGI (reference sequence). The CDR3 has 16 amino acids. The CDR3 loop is CASSYPGPAGNTEAFF. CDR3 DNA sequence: TGTGCCAGCAGTTACCCGGGACCCGCGGGGAACACTGAAGCTTTCTTT.

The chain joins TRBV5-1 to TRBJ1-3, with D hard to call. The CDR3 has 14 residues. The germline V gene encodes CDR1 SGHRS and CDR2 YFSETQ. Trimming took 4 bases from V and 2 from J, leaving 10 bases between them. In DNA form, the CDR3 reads TGCGCCAGCAGCGAAAGGACTGCTGGAAACACCATATATTTT. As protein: CASSERTAGNTIYF.